A single sample gave rise to the 11 T cell receptor beta chains below, sequenced in a study of CD8 T cells in Susac syndrome. With random hexamers, reverse transcription was performed on about 0.45 to 1 ug of RNA. TCRdb used MiXCR to reprocess the immunoSEQ multiplex PCR reads, holding one entry per CDR3 protein. The repertoire holds fewer than 80,000 distinct CDR3 sequences, with around 95% as singletons. The sequenced sample was CD8+ T cells from PBMCs. The receptors derive from a human donor in good health.

The chain employs TRBV4-3 and TRBJ1-2, with 7 bases matching TRBD1. The CDR3 has 15 residues. Trimming at V came to 0 bases and at J to 2 bases, leaving 3 bases not matched to a gene. Per the germline V gene, CDR1 is LGHNA and CDR2 is YSLEER. The CDR3 nucleotides are TGCGCCAGCAGCCAAGATCCGACAGGGAACTATGGCTACACCTTC. Its translation: CASSQDPTGNYGYTF.

The gene calls are TRBV29-1 and TRBJ2-1; the D gene is possibly TRBD1 (5 bases). With 3 bases removed from V and 0 bases from J, the gap between germline ends came to 12 bases. The CDR3 totals 15 residues. Per germline, CDR1 SQVTM and CDR2 ANQGSEA. CDR3 nucleotides: TGCAGCGTTGACCGGCAGGGAAGCTCCTACAATGAGCAGTTCTTC. This translates into CSVDRQGSSYNEQFF.

The chain couples TRBV29-1 to TRBJ2-5; TRBD1 might be the D (6 bases). Germline V gene data show CDR1 as SQVTM and CDR2 as ANQGSEA. The CDR3 covers 11 residues. V was shortened by 5 bases and J by 5 bases, with 9 bases between the two germline ends. CDR3 sequence: CSVPTGETQYF. CDR3 bases: TGCAGCGTTCCAACAGGGGAGACCCAGTACTTC.

The chain has TRBV9 and TRBJ2-7; possible D gene TRBD1, 6 bases. The CDR3 has 14 amino acids. V lost 4 bases, J lost 3 bases, and 14 bases lay in between. The germline CDR1 and CDR2 sequences are SGDLS and YYNGEE. The CDR3 bases are TGTGCCAGCAGCCCCCGACAGGCAAGCTACGAGCAGTACTTC. Its protein is CASSPRQASYEQYF.

The gene calls are TRBV12-3 or TRBV12-4 and TRBJ1-1; D ambiguous. The germline V and J ends were trimmed by 5 bases and 1 base, with 8 bases remaining between them. CDR3 length: 13 residues. The CDR3 is CASSHTPNTEAFF. The CDR3 DNA follows: TGTGCCAGCAGTCATACTCCGAACACTGAAGCTTTCTTT.

The chain carries TRBV7-9 and TRBJ2-7; D unresolved. CDR3 length: 13 residues. The germline V gene encodes CDR1 SEHNR and CDR2 FQNEAQ (reference sequence). Trimming shortened V by 3 bases and J by 5 bases, and 11 bases separated the two germline ends. The CDR3 coding sequence is TGTGCCAGCAGCTTTCCCCTTCGGGACGAGCAGTACTTC. Translated, it gives CASSFPLRDEQYF. The whole variable domain, filled in from reference TRBV7-9 and TRBJ2-7, reads DTGVSQNPRHKITKRGQNVTFRCDPISEHNRLYWYRQTLGQGPEFLTYFQNEAQLEKSRLLSDRFSAERPKGSFSTLEIQRTEQGDSAMYLCASSFPLRDEQYFGPGTRLTVT.

V usage is TRBV5-8 and J usage is TRBJ1-1; perhaps TRBD1 as D (6 bases). V lost 5 bases and J lost 6, with 14 bases in between. This CDR3 region has 13 residues. CDR1 and CDR2 (germline): SGHTS, YDEGEE. The CDR3 spells CASSQGRSAEAFF. CDR3 DNA sequence: TGTGCCAGCAGTCAGGGGCGGAGTGCTGAAGCTTTCTTT.

The CDR3 loop is CASSWSRNTGELFF. CDR3 in DNA: TGTGCCAGCAGTTGGTCCAGAAACACCGGGGAGCTGTTTTTT. V gene TRBV6-2 or TRBV6-3 combines with J gene TRBJ2-2; the D is unclear. V lost 4 bases, J lost 2 bases, and 8 bases lay in between. The CDR3 totals 14 residues. Germline V CDR1 and CDR2: MNHEY, SVGEGT.

The chain is built from TRBV12-3 or TRBV12-4 and TRBJ2-6, with TRBD1 as a possible D gene (6 bases). The CDR3 has 17 residues. The V end lost 5 bases, the J end lost 0 bases, and 14 bases lay between the germline ends. Here the CDR3 reads CASSNRDTISGANVLTF. CDR3 bases: TGTGCCAGCAGTAATCGGGACACTATCTCTGGGGCCAACGTCCTGACTTTC.

This rearrangement joins TRBV4-1 to TRBJ2-7; D is unclear. Germline CDR1 MGHRA, CDR2 YSYEKL. Trimming pared 4 bases from V and 3 bases from J, leaving 16 bases between. CDR3 size: 15 residues. CDR3 nucleotides: TGCGCCAGCAGCCCTGGGCCTGCGACCATCTACGAGCAGTACTTC. It yields the protein CASSPGPATIYEQYF.

This clonotype appeared a single time. The rearrangement uses TRBV9 and TRBJ1-4; D is unclear. The CDR3 length is 12 residues. Germline CDR1 and CDR2: SGDLS and YYNGEE. V lost 4 bases to trimming and J lost 8 bases, with 9 bases between them. The CDR3 sequence: CASSPSGEKLFF. CDR3 sequence (DNA): TGTGCCAGCAGCCCGTCGGGCGAAAAACTGTTTTTT.